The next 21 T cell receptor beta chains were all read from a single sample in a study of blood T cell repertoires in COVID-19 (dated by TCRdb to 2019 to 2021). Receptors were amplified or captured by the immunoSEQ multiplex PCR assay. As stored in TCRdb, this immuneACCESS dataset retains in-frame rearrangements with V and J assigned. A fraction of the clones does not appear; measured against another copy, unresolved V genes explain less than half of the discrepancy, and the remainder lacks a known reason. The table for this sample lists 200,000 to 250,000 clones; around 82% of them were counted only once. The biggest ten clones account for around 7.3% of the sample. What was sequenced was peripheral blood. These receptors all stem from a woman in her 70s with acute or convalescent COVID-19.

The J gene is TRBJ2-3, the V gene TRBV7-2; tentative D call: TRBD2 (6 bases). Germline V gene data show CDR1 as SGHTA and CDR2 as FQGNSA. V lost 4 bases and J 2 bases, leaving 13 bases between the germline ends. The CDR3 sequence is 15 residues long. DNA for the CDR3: TGTGCCAGCAGCTCCTGGGGCGGGAACACAGATACGCAGTATTTT. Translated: CASSSWGGNTDTQYF.

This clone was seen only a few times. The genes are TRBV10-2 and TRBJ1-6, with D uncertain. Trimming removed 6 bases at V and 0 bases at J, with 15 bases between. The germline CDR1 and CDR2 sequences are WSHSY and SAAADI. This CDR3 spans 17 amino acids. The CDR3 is CASSLFGGRSYNSPLHF. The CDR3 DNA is TGCGCCAGCAGCCTATTCGGAGGGCGCTCCTATAATTCACCCCTCCACTTT.

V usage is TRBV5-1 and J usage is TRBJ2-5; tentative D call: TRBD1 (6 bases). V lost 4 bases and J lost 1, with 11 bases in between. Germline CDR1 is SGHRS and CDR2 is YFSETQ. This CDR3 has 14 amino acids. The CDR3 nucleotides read TGCGCCAGCAGCCGTGACAGGTTCCAAGAGACCCAGTACTTC. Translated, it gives CASSRDRFQETQYF.

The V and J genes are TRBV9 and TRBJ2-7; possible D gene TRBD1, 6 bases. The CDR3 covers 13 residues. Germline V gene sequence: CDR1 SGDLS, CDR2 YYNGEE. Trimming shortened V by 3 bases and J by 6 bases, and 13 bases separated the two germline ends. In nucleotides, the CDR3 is TGTGCCAGCAGCGAACTAACAGGGTCCGAGCAGTACTTC. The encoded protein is CASSELTGSEQYF.

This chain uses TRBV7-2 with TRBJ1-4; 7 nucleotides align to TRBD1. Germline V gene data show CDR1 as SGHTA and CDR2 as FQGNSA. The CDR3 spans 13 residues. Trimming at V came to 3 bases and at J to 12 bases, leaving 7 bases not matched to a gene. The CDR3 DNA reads TGTGCCAGCAGCTTCGATTCCGGGACAGAACTGTTTTTT. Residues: CASSFDSGTELFF.

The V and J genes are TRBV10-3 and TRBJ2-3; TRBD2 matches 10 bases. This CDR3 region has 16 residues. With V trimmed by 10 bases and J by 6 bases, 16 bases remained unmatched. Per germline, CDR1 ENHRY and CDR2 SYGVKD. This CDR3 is CATQLAGAETGDTQYF. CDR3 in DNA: TGTGCCACGCAGCTAGCGGGGGCCGAAACGGGTGATACGCAGTATTTT.

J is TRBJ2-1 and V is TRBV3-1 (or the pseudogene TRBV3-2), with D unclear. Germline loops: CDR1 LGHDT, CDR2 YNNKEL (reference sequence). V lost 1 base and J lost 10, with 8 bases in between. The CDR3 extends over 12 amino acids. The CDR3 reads CASSQASGEQFF. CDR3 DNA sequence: TGTGCCAGCAGCCAAGCATCTGGCGAGCAGTTCTTC.

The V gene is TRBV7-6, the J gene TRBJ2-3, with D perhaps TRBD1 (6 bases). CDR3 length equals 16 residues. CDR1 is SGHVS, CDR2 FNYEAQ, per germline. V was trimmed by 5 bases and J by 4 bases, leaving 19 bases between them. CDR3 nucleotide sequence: TGTGCCAGCAGCCAGCCGGGCAGGGGTACTGCAGATACGCAGTATTTT. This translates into CASSQPGRGTADTQYF.

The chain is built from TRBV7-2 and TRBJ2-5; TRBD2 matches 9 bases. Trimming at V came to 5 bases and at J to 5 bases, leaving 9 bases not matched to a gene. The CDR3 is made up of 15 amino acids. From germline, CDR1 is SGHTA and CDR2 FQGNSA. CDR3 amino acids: CASSANSGGWETQYF. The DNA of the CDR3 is TGTGCCAGCAGCGCGAATAGCGGGGGTTGGGAGACCCAGTACTTC.

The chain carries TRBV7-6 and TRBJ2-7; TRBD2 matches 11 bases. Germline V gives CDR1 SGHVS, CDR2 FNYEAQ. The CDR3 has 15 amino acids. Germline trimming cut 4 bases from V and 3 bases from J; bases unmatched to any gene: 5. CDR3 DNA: TGTGCCAGCAGCTCAGGGGGGACTAGCGGCTACGAGCAGTACTTC. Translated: CASSSGGTSGYEQYF. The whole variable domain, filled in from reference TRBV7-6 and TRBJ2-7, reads GAGVSQSPRYKVTKRGQDVALRCDPISGHVSLYWYRQALGQGPEFLTYFNYEAQQDKSGLPNDRFSAERPEGSISTLTIQRTEQRDSAMYRCASSSGGTSGYEQYFGPGTRLTVT.

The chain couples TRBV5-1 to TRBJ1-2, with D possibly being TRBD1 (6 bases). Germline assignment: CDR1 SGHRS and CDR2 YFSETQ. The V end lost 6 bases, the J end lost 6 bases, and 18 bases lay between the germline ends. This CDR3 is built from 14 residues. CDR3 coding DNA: TGCGCCAGCATCCAATTCCCGGACAGTAATGGCTACACCTTC. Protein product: CASIQFPDSNGYTF.

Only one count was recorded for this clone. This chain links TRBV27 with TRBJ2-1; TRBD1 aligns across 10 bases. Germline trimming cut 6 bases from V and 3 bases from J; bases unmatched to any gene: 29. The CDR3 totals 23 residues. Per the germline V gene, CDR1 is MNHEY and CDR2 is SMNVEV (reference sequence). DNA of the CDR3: TGTGCCAGCAGCCATCAAATGTTGGGTGCCGGGACAGGGGACCCCCTTAACTACAATGAGCAGTTCTTC. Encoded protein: CASSHQMLGAGTGDPLNYNEQFF.

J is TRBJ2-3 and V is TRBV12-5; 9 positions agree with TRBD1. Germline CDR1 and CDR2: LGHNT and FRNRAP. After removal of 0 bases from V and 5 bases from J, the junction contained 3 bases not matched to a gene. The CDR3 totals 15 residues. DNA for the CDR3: TGTGCTAGTGGTTTGGTACAGGGGGCGGGAGATACGCAGTATTTT. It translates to CASGLVQGAGDTQYF.

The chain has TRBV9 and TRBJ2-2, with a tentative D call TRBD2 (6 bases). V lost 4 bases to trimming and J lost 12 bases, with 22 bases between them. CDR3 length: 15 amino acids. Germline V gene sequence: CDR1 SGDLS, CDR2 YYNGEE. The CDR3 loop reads CASSPVGTLVLKLFF. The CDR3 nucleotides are TGTGCCAGCAGCCCGGTCGGGACTCTGGTTTTGAAGCTGTTTTTT.

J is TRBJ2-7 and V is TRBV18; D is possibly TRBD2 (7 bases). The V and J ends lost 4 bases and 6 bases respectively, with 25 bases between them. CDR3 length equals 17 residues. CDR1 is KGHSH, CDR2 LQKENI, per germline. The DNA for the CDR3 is TGTGCCAGCTCACAAAGGGGGGGTCGGCAGGGAACCTCCGAGCAGTACGTC. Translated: CASSQRGGRQGTSEQYV.

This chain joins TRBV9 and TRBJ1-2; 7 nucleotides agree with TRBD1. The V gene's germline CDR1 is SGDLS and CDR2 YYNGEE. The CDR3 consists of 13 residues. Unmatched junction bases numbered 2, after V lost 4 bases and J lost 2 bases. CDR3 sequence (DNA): TGTGCCAGCAGCACGGGACAGAACTATGGCTACACCTTC. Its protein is CASSTGQNYGYTF.

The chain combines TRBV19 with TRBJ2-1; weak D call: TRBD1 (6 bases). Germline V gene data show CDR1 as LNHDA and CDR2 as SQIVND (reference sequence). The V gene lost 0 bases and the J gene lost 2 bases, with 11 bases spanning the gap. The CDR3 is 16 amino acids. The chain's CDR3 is CASSIDGRGTYNEQFF. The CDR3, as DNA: TGTGCCAGTAGTATAGATGGCAGGGGAACCTACAATGAGCAGTTCTTC.

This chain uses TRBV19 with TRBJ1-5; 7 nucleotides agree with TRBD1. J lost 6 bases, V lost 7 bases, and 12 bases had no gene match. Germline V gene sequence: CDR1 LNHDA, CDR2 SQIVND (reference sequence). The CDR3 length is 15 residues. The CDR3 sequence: CASNPTGYQAQPQHF. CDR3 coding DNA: TGTGCCAGTAATCCGACAGGGTACCAGGCTCAGCCCCAGCATTTT.

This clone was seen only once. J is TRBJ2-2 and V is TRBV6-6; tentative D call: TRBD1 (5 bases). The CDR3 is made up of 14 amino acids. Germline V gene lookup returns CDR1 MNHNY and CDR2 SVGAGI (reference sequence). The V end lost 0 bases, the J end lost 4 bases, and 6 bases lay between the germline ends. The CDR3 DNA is TGTGCCAGCAGTTACTCGACAGCCACCGGGGAGCTGTTTTTT. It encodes CASSYSTATGELFF.

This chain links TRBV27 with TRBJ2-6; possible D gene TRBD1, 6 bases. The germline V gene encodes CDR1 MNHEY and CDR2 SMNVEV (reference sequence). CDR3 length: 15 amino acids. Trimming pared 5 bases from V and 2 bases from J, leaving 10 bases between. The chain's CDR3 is CASSLQGPGANVLTF. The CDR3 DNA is TGTGCCAGCAGTCTACAGGGCCCTGGGGCCAACGTCCTGACTTTC.

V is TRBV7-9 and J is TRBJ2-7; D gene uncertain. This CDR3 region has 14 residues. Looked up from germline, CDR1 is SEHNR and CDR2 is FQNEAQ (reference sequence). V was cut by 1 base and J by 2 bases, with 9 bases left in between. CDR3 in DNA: TGTGCCAGCAGCTTAGTCAAGGAGACCTACGAGCAGTACTTC. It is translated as CASSLVKETYEQYF. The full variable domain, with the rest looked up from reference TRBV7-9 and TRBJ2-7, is DTGVSQNPRHKITKRGQNVTFRCDPISEHNRLYWYRQTLGQGPEFLTYFQNEAQLEKSRLLSDRFSAERPKGSFSTLEIQRTEQGDSAMYLCASSLVKETYEQYFGPGTRLTVT.